The TCR beta chain described here comes from a study of blood T cells in healthy people across ages. General study findings and limits: In these data, TCR beta diversity tracked strongly with naive T cell percentage. TCR beta diversity, measured per million T cells, fell in a roughly linear way with age. Both higher diversity and more naive CD4+ cells marked long-lived donors when set against aged donors.

Each donor had roughly 10 milliliters of peripheral blood drawn. As concerns this clonotype: Its antigen is undetermined.

It was with a sample-barcoded 5' primer and a J-beta primer mix that a second PCR of about 6 to 12 cycles was run. TCRdb itself ran the 5' RACE reads through MiXCR, one entry per CDR3 protein. The sample has hundreds of thousands of distinct CDR3 sequences, about 61% seen once. This CDR3 has 13 residues. V shed 6 bases and J shed 6 bases, with 14 bases lying between them. Germline CDR1 SNHLY, CDR2 FYNNEI. This clonotype originated in a middle-aged man in good health. The rearrangement uses TRBV2 and TRBJ1-2, with D hard to call. Sequencing was done on a sample of blood. CDR3 bases: TGTGCCAGCAGGGGGTCCTTCATCGATGGCTACACCTTC. This translates into CASRGSFIDGYTF.